The present entry profiles one T cell receptor (beta chain) with its context. What it binds is not known. Germline assignment: CDR1 SGHRS and CDR2 YFSETQ. V lost 2 bases and J lost 4; bases outside the gene matches: 5. The CDR3 length is 14 residues. Primers for the PCR totalled 60 Vbeta and 13 Jbeta. Libraries were prepared by immunoSEQ multiplex PCR; TCRdb keeps only in-frame clonotypes and omits some of them. The sample has some 48,000 clones. This entry is derived from a study of cytomegalovirus exposure and HLA in healthy donors. Overall study findings and caveats: V- and J-gene trimming in TCR beta was tied to a missense DCLRE1C variant by an analysis performed later. There were several of the most significant clusters that appeared linked to common viral pathogens in a later analysis.

This TCR came from a woman between 40 and 50 years old in good health and CMV-seronegative. This sequence joins TRBV5-1 and TRBJ2-7, with 8 bases fitting TRBD2. Sequenced material: PBMCs. CDR3 sequence (DNA): TGCGCCAGCAGCTTACGGGAGGGCGCGTACGAGCAGTACTTC. Translating it yields CASSLREGAYEQYF.